This TCR beta chain stems from a study of regulatory and conventional T cells in RAG deficiency. Regulatory T cells were sorted from blood as CD4+ CD25-high CD127-low cells. This clone came up once. Antigen unknown. Findings and limits, study-wide: Other subsets showed roughly 9.9-fold reductions, but Treg unique TCR beta sequences fell roughly 97-fold in these patients. Omenn patients showed >80% Treg-Tconv overlap and shorter CDR3 lengths. Control T-cell subsets had markedly higher Shannon entropy and lower Simpson indices than RAG-deficient patients.

The assay was immunoSEQ multiplex PCR, and TCRdb's table has in-frame clones only and misses some. Of around 7,700 clones listed, over 85% are singletons. The CDR3 is 15 amino acids. Germline V gene data show CDR1 as GTSNPN and CDR2 as SVGIG (reference sequence). The V end lost 1 base, the J end lost 0 bases, and 13 bases lay between the germline ends. The same sample was also studied in work on regulatory T cells. According to that study: The PCR used 52 TRBV and 13 TRBJ primers.

The TCR sequence derives from a human donor in good health. Sequencing was performed on CD127- CD25+ CD4+ Tregs sorted from blood. This rearrangement joins TRBV30 to TRBJ2-7; TRBD2 is a possible D gene (6 bases). Here the CDR3 reads CAWSAGSLPSYEQYF. Written as DNA, the CDR3 is TGTGCCTGGAGTGCCGGGAGTCTACCCTCCTACGAGCAGTACTTC.